The clone carrying this T cell receptor beta chain was picked up many times. The sample belongs to a study of neurological immune-mediated disorders. V lost 3 bases and J 1 base, leaving 10 bases between the germline ends. Germline lookup yields CDR1 SGHRS and CDR2 YFSETQ. The CDR3 loop spans 14 amino acids. The cDNA was synthesized by means of template-switch 5'RACE, which was carried out with 10-nucleotide random UMIs. In each sequencing run, over 170 million TCR-beta sequences were generated from 15-18 subjects. TCRdb redid the calling of the 5' RACE reads with MiXCR, one entry per CDR3 protein. The sample has 50,000 to 70,000 distinct CDR3 sequences; 12% are singletons.

J is TRBJ1-1 and V is TRBV5-1; D call uncertain. Material for sequencing was PBMCs. The clonotype originates from a woman aged 60-70 years with HTLV-1-associated myelopathy (HAM/TSP). CDR3 sequence: CASSSKTGNTEAFF. The CDR3 DNA is TGCGCCAGCAGCTCTAAGACGGGGAACACTGAAGCTTTCTTT.